The 15 T cell receptor beta chains below come from one sample, sequenced in a study of cytomegalovirus exposure and HLA in healthy donors. PCR was performed using 60 Vbeta and 13 Jbeta primers. Sequencing was performed with immunoSEQ multiplex PCR; in TCRdb, only in-frame clones are kept and a portion is missing. In the table there are some 120,000 clones, about four fifths of which are singletons. The sample consisted of PBMCs. The origin of the receptors is a young man in good health and CMV-seropositive.

This chain joins TRBV11-1 and TRBJ2-7; 9 positions match TRBD1. Germline V gene lookup returns CDR1 SGHAT and CDR2 FQDESV (reference sequence). This CDR3 region has 15 residues. Trimming took 5 bases from V and 6 from J; bases not matched to a gene: 11. The CDR3 sequence is CASSPHGQGTGEQYV. The CDR3 DNA sequence: TGTGCCAGCAGCCCCCACGGACAGGGGACCGGCGAGCAGTACGTC.

The J gene is TRBJ1-6, the V gene TRBV5-1; D not certain. CDR3 length equals 14 residues. The germline V gene has CDR1 SGHRS and CDR2 YFSETQ. Trimming took 0 bases from V and 7 from J, leaving 8 bases between them. CDR3 bases: TGCGCCAGCAGCTTGGAACCGAGGAATTCACCCCTCCACTTT. Translation: CASSLEPRNSPLHF. The entire variable domain, with the rest obtained from reference TRBV5-1 and TRBJ1-6, is as follows: KAGVTQTPRYLIKTRGQQVTLSCSPISGHRSVSWYQQTPGQGLQFLFEYFSETQRNKGNFPGRFSGRQFSNSRSEMNVSTLELGDSALYLCASSLEPRNSPLHFGNGTRLTVT.

The chain couples TRBV5-4 to TRBJ1-2, with D tentatively TRBD1 (6 bases). This CDR3 contains 16 residues. Germline CDR1 and CDR2: SGHNT and YYREEE (reference sequence). V lost 1 base and J lost 4, with 17 bases in between. CDR3 sequence (DNA): TGTGCCAGCAGCTTGCGGACAGCGCTCAATGCCTATGGCTACACCTTC. It specifies CASSLRTALNAYGYTF.

This clone was counted once. This chain joins TRBV30 and TRBJ2-4, with TRBD1 matching 8 bases. The J segment lost 3 bases and the V segment lost 0 bases, leaving 4 bases of the junction unmatched. This CDR3 region has 15 residues. Germline V gene sequence: CDR1 GTSNPN, CDR2 SVGIG (reference sequence). The CDR3 sequence is CAWSVPGTGKNIQYF. The CDR3 bases are TGTGCCTGGAGTGTACCGGGGACAGGCAAAAACATTCAGTACTTC.

This rearrangement joins TRBV5-1 to TRBJ1-3; possible D gene TRBD1, 5 bases. V lost 0 bases and J 7 bases, leaving 14 bases between the germline ends. Germline-derived CDR1 and CDR2 are SGHRS and YFSETQ. The CDR3 is made up of 15 amino acids. The CDR3 sequence: CASSLAGGSMNTIYF. CDR3 DNA sequence: TGCGCCAGCAGCTTGGCCGGGGGGAGTATGAACACCATATATTTT.

This clone was seen a handful of times. This chain links TRBV27 with TRBJ1-6, with D unclear. The CDR3 length is 15 residues. Trimming stripped 2 bases from V and 8 bases from J, with 13 bases between. The V gene's germline CDR1 is MNHEY and CDR2 SMNVEV (reference sequence). This CDR3 is CASSLGSGIDSPLHF. The CDR3 region has the DNA TGTGCCAGCAGTTTAGGTTCGGGGATAGATTCACCCCTCCACTTT.

CDR3 residues: CASSLDWAHYNEQFF. The CDR3 DNA reads TGTGCCAGCAGCTTAGATTGGGCCCACTACAATGAGCAGTTCTTC. The rearrangement joins TRBV11-2 to TRBJ2-1; the D is unclear. The V end was cut by 0 bases, the J end by 3 bases, with 9 bases between. CDR3 size: 15 residues. Per the germline V gene, CDR1 is SGHAT and CDR2 is FQNNGV.

The chain couples TRBV19 to TRBJ1-4, with 10 positions matching TRBD1. Looked up from germline, CDR1 is LNHDA and CDR2 is SQIVND (reference sequence). The CDR3 runs 19 residues. V lost 4 bases, J lost 3 bases, and 14 bases stayed unmatched. The CDR3 sequence: CASSTYTGTGVYANEKLFF. The CDR3 bases are TGTGCCAGTAGTACCTACACCGGGACAGGGGTCTATGCTAATGAAAAACTGTTTTTT.

This sequence joins TRBV30 and TRBJ2-3; D not resolved. The CDR3 consists of 13 residues. The V end was cut by 0 bases, the J end by 0 bases, with 4 bases between. Germline values: CDR1 GTSNPN, CDR2 SVGIG (reference sequence). CDR3 in amino acids: CAWSVYSTDTQYF. The CDR3 region has the DNA TGTGCCTGGAGTGTCTACAGCACAGATACGCAGTATTTT.

This clone has just one count. The V gene is TRBV5-4, the J gene TRBJ2-2; TRBD2 aligns across 9 bases. The germline V gene has CDR1 SGHNT and CDR2 YYREEE (reference sequence). The CDR3 covers 16 residues. J lost 7 bases, V lost 0 bases, and 7 bases had no gene match. The CDR3 spells CASSLESGGFGGELFF. CDR3 bases: TGTGCCAGCAGCTTGGAGAGCGGGGGGTTCGGCGGGGAGCTGTTTTTT.

This clone has just a few counts. The chain couples TRBV21-1 to TRBJ2-7; the table's D call of TRBD1 was not tested on the DNA. TRBV21-1 is a documented pseudogene. The CDR3 is 14 amino acids. The CDR3 DNA is TGTGCCAGCCAAAAAGACAGGGAAGGTCACGAGCAGTACGTC. This gives the protein CASQKDREGHEQYV.

The rearrangement joins TRBV27 to TRBJ1-2; D is perhaps TRBD1 (5 bases). Germline values: CDR1 MNHEY, CDR2 SMNVEV (reference sequence). The V and J ends lost 4 bases and 0 bases respectively, with 18 bases between them. The CDR3 spans 17 residues. In DNA form, the CDR3 reads TGTGCCAGCAGTTATTTCTGGGGGGTCGGCTCTAACTATGGCTACACCTTC. This translates into CASSYFWGVGSNYGYTF.

V is TRBV5-1 and J is TRBJ1-2; D not certain. V lost 5 bases and J 1 base, leaving 12 bases between the germline ends. This CDR3 region has 14 residues. Per the germline V gene, CDR1 is SGHRS and CDR2 is YFSETQ. The DNA of the CDR3 is TGCGCCAGCAGGGGAGAAAGGGTTAACTATGGCTACACCTTC. Its translation: CASRGERVNYGYTF.

This chain joins TRBV6-1 and TRBJ2-7; 9 positions match TRBD2. Trimming at V came to 4 bases and at J to 1 base, leaving 5 bases not matched to a gene. The germline V gene has CDR1 MNHNS and CDR2 SASEGT. The CDR3 length is 15 residues. CDR3: CASSVLAGLSYEQYF. In DNA form, the CDR3 reads TGTGCCAGCAGTGTCCTAGCGGGACTTTCCTACGAGCAGTACTTC.

V and J are TRBV28 and TRBJ2-3; maybe TRBD2 (7 bases). The CDR3 totals 13 residues. V was trimmed by 8 bases and J by 1 base, leaving 10 bases between them. Germline assignment: CDR1 MDHEN and CDR2 SYDVKM. The CDR3 DNA reads TGTGCCAGCCGGGGGGCGGGCACAGATACGCAGTATTTT. It encodes CASRGAGTDTQYF.